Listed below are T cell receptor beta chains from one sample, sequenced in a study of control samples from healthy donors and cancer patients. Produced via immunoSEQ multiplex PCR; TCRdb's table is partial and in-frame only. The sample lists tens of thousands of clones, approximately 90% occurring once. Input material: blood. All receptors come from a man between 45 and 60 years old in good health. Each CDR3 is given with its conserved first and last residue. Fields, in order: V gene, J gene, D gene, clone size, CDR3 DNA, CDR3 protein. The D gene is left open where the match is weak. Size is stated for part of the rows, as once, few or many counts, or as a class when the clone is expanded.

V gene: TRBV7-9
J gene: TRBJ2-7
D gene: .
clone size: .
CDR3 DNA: TGTGCCAGCAGCTTAGAATTGGAAACCTACGAGCAGTACTTC
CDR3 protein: CASSLELETYEQYF

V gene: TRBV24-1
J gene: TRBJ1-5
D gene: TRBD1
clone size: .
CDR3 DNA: TGTGCCACCCAACAACAGGGGATGGATCAGCCCCAGCATTTT
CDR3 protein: CATQQQGMDQPQHF

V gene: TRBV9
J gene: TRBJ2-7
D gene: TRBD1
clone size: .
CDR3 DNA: TGTGCCAGCAGCGTGGGACAGGGGGTTTCCTACGAGCAGTACTTC
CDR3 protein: CASSVGQGVSYEQYF

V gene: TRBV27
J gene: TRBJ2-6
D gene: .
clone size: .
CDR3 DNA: TGTGCCAGCAGCAAAAGGGAGTTTGGGGCCAACGTCCTGACTTTC
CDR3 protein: CASSKREFGANVLTF

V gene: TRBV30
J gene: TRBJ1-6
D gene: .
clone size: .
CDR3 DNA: TGTGCCTGGAGTGTACTTGGCCGGTTTAGCTCCTATAATTCACCCCTCCACTTT
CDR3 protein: CAWSVLGRFSSYNSPLHF

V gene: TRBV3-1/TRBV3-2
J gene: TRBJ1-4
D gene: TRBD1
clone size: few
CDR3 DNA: TGTGCCAGCAGCCAAGCCTCACAGGGGGGTGGTGAAAAACTGTTTTTT
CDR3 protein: CASSQASQGGGEKLFF

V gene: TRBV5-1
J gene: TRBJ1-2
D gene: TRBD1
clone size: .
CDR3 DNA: TGCGCCAGCAGGGACGGGACCTGGGACAGGGAAAACTATGGCTACACCTTC
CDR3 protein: CASRDGTWDRENYGYTF

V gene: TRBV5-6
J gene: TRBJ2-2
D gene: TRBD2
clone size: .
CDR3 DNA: TGTGCCAGCAGCTGGGGGGGTTGGGCCGGGGAGCTGTTTTTT
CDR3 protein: CASSWGGWAGELFF

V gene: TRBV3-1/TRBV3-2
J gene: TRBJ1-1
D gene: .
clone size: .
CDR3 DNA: TGTGCCAGCAGCTACTCCTGGGGGGGGGCGAACACTGAAGCTTTCTTT
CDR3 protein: CASSYSWGGANTEAFF

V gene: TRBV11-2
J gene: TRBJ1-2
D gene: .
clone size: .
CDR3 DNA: TGTGCCAGCAGCTTAGAACAACAGGATTACTATGGCTACACCTTC
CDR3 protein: CASSLEQQDYYGYTF

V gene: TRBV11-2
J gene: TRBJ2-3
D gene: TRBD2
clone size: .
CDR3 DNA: TGTGCCAGCAGCGCAAATCCGGGACTAGCGGCGAGATATACGCAGTATTTT
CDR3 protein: CASSANPGLAARYTQYF

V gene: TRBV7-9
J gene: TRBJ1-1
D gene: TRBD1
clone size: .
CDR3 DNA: TGTGCCAGCAGCCCGGGACAGGGAGTAGAGAACACTGAAGCTTTCTTT
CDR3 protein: CASSPGQGVENTEAFF

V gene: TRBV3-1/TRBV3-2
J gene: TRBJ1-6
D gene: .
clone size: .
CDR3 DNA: TGTGCCAGCAGCCAATCAGGGAATTCACCCCTCCACTTT
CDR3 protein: CASSQSGNSPLHF

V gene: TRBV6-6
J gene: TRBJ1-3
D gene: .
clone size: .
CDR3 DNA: TGTGCCAGCAGATCATCAGGGACCGGCTCTGGAAACACCATATATTTT
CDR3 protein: CASRSSGTGSGNTIYF

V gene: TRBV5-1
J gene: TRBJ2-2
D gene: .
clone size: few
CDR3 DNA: TGCGCCAGCAGTGACCGCTATCGGGGTCCCGGGGAGCTGTTTTTT
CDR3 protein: CASSDRYRGPGELFF

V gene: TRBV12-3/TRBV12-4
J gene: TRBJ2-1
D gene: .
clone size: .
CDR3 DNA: TGTGCCAGCAGTCCTTCAGACAACAATGAGCAGTTCTTC
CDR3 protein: CASSPSDNNEQFF

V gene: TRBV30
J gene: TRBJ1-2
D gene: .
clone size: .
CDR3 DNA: TGTGCCTGGAGTGTAGGCTTTCTACCCGCCAACGGCTACACCTTC
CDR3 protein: CAWSVGFLPANGYTF

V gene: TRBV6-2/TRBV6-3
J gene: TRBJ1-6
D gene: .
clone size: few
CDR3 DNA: TGTGCCAGCAGTTACTCGTTTCGCGCGTATAATTCACCCCTCCACTTT
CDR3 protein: CASSYSFRAYNSPLHF

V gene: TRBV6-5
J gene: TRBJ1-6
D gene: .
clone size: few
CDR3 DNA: TGTGCCAGCAGTCGAAATCGGGATTCACCCCTCCACTTT
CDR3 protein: CASSRNRDSPLHF

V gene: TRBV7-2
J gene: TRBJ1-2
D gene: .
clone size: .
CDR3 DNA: TGTGCCAGCAGCTTTGGAGGGGTCTACTATGGCTACACCTTC
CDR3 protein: CASSFGGVYYGYTF

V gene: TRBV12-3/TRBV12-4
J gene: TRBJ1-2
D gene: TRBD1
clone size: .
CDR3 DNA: TGTGCCAGCAGCGGGACAGGGACCTATGGCTACACCTTC
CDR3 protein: CASSGTGTYGYTF

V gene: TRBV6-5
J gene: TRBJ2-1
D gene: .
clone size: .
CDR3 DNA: TGTGCCAGCAGTTATGGGCCGACCTACAATGAGCAGTTCTTC
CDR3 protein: CASSYGPTYNEQFF

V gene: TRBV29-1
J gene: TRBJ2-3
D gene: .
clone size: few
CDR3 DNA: TGCAGCGTTTTTAACCCCACGGGGGCGTTGAGCACAGATACGCAGTATTTT
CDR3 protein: CSVFNPTGALSTDTQYF

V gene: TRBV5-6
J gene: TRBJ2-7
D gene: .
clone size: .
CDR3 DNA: TGTGCCAGCAGCTTGGAACAGGGACTCACCTACGAGCAGTACTTC
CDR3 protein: CASSLEQGLTYEQYF

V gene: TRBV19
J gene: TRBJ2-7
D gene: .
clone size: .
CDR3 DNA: TGTGCCAGTGGCGAAAGCTCCTACGAGCAGTACTTC
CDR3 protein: CASGESSYEQYF

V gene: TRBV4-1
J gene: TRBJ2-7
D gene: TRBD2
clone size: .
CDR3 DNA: TGCGCCAGCAGCCAAGCTTCTAGCGGGGCCTACGAGCAGTACTTC
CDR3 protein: CASSQASSGAYEQYF

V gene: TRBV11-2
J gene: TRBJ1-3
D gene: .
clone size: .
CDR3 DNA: TGTGCCAGCAGCTTAGATCTGAGAAACACCATATATTTT
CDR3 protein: CASSLDLRNTIYF

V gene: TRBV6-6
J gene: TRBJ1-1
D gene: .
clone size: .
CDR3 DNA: TGTGCCAGCAGTTGGTTGGCTGAAGCTTTCTTT
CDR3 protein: CASSWLAEAFF

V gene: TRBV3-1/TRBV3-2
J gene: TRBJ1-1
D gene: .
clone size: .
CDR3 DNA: TGTGCCAGCAGAAACCAGGCGAACACTGAAGCTTTCTTT
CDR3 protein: CASRNQANTEAFF

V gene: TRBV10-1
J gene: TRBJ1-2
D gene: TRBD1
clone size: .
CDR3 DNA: TGCGCCAGTGGGGACAGCTCCTATGGCTACACCTTC
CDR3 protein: CASGDSSYGYTF

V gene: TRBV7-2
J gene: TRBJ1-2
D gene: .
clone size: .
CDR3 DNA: TGTGCCAGCAGCTTAACCCACCGGACGGCTAACTATGGCTACACCTTC
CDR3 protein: CASSLTHRTANYGYTF

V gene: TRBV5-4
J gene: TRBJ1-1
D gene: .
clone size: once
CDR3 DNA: TGTGCCAGCAGCTTGGATAACTACGGGAACACTGAAGCTTTCTTT
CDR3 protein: CASSLDNYGNTEAFF

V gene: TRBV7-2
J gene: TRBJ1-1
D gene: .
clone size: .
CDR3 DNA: TGTGCCAGCAGCTTAGCCGCAGAAAGCGAATTTGAAGCTTTCTTT
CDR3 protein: CASSLAAESEFEAFF

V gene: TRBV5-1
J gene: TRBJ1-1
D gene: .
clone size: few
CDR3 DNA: TGCGCCAGCAGCGGATCACAGAACTTGAACACTGAAGCTTTCTTT
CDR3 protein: CASSGSQNLNTEAFF

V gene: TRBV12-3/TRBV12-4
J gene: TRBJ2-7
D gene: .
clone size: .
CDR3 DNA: TGTGCCAGCAGGCAATCCTACGAGCAGTACTTC
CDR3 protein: CASRQSYEQYF

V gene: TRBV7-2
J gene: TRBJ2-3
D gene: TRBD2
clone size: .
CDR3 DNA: TGTGCCAGCAGCTCGAGCGGGGAGGGCAGCACAGATACGCAGTATTTT
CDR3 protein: CASSSSGEGSTDTQYF

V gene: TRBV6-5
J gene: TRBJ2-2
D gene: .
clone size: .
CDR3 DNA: TGTGCCAGCAGTTACTCGCTGGGGGCCTCCGGGGAGCTGTTTTTT
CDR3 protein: CASSYSLGASGELFF

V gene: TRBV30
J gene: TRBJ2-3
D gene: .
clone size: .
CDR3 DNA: TGTGCCTGGACCGGGATAAGCACAGATACGCAGTATTTT
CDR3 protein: CAWTGISTDTQYF

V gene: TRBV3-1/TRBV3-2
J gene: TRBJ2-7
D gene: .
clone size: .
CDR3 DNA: TGTGCCAGCAGCCAAGAGGGGCAGGGGTTGGCCTACGAGCAGTACTTC
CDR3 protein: CASSQEGQGLAYEQYF

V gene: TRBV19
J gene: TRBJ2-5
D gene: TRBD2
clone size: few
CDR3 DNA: TGTGCCAGTAGTCCTTCCGGGACTAGTTTTCTGGCCCAGTACTTC
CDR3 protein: CASSPSGTSFLAQYF

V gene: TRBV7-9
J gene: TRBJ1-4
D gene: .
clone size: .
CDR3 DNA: TGTGCCAGCAGCTTAGCGGCAGCCGCAACTAATGAAAAACTGTTTTTT
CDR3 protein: CASSLAAAATNEKLFF

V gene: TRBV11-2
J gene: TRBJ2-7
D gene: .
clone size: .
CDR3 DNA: TGTGCCAGCAGCCGCCGGATGGCAGGGGGGGTCGACGAGCAGTACTTC
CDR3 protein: CASSRRMAGGVDEQYF

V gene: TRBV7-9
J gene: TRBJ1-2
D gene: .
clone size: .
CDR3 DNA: TGTGCCAGCAGCCTCCCATGGAGGAACTATGGCTACACCTTC
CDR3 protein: CASSLPWRNYGYTF

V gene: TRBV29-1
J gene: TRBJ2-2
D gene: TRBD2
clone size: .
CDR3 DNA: TGCAGCGTTGAACTAGCGGGGGATAACACCGGGGAGCTGTTTTTT
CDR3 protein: CSVELAGDNTGELFF

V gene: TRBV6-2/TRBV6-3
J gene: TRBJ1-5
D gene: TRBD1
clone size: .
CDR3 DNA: TGTGCCAGCAGCACAGACAGGGTAAGCAATCAGCCCCAGCATTTT
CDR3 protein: CASSTDRVSNQPQHF